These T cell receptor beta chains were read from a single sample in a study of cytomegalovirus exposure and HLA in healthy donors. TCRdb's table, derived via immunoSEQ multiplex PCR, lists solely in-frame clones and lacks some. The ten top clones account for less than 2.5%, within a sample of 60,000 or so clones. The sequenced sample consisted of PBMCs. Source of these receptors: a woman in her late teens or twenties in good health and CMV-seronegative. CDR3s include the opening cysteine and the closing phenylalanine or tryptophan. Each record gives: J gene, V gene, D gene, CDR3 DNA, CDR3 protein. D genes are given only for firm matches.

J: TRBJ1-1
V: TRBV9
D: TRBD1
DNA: TGTGCCAGCAGCCCGCAGACAGGGCAAATTAACACTGAAGCTTTCTTT
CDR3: CASSPQTGQINTEAFF

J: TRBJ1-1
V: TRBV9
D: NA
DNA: TGTGCCAGCAAATCAGATCACACTGAAGCTTTCTTT
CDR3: CASKSDHTEAFF

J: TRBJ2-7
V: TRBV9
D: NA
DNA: TGTGCCAGCAGCGTAGGTATAGGGGTAAAGGCCTACGAGCAGTACTTC
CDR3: CASSVGIGVKAYEQYF

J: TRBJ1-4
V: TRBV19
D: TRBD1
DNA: TGTGCCAGTAGTAACCGGGACAGGGAGTACACCGATGAAAAACTGTTTTTT
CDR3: CASSNRDREYTDEKLFF

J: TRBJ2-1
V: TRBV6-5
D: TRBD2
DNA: TGTGCCAGCAGCCTTTTACGGGGGGACGACAATGAGCAGTTCTTC
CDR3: CASSLLRGDDNEQFF

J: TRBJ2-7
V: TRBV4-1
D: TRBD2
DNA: TGCGCCAGCAGCAATTTAGCGGGGGCCCTCTCCTACGAGCAGTACTTC
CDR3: CASSNLAGALSYEQYF

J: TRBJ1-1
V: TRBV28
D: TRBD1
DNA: TGTGCCAGCAGTTTATTGTATGGGACAGGGGTTCCTGAAGCTTTCTTT
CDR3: CASSLLYGTGVPEAFF

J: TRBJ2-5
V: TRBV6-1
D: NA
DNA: TGTGCCAGCAGTCGGGACACCCACTCCCAAGAGACCCAGTACTTC
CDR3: CASSRDTHSQETQYF

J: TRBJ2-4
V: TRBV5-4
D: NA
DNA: TGTGCCAGCAGCTTTGGGGGCGGACAAGCCAAAAACATTCAGTACTTC
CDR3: CASSFGGGQAKNIQYF

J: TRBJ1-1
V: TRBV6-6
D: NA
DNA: TGTGCCAGCAGTTACCTATTGAACACTGAAGCTTTCTTT
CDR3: CASSYLLNTEAFF

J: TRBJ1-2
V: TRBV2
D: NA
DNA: TGTGCCAGCAGATGGACAGCCAACTATGGCTACACCTTC
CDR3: CASRWTANYGYTF

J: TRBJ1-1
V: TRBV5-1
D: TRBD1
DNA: TGCGCCAGCAGCTCCCCGGGACAGGGAGATACTGAAGCTTTCTTT
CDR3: CASSSPGQGDTEAFF

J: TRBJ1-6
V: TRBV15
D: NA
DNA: TGTGCCACCAGCAGAGACCCCAATAATTCACCCCTCCACTTT
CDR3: CATSRDPNNSPLHF